This entry is about one TCR beta chain. Its specificity is unknown. The sample comes from a study of cytomegalovirus exposure and HLA in healthy donors. Assay used: immunoSEQ multiplex PCR; TCRdb lists only in-frame clones, some missing. Of around 100,000 clones listed, 85% are singletons. In germline, CDR1 is LNHDA, CDR2 SQIVND (reference sequence). The length of the CDR3 is 17 residues. V lost 5 bases and J lost 0; bases outside the gene matches: 3. Study results and caveats: Subsequent analysis found a tendency for first-cohort TCR clusters to co-occur within the 90 to 150 validation repertoires. Most sequenced TCRs were rare (though some public TCRs occurred in many donors). A list of 150 or so TCR beta chains associated with cytomegalovirus was given. Reportedly, cytomegalovirus status was diagnosed with high sensitivity and specificity.

The clonotype originates from a man between 18 and 29 years old in good health and CMV-seropositive. The sample consisted of PBMCs. The chain has TRBV19 and TRBJ2-2, with 13 nucleotides matching TRBD2. The CDR3 DNA sequence: TGTGCCAGTAGTCGCGGGACTAGCGGGACGAACACCGGGGAGCTGTTTTTT. Protein: CASSRGTSGTNTGELFF.